This is a list of T cell receptor beta chains from one sample in a study of T cell responses to AZD1222 COVID-19 vaccine. TCRdb's table, derived via immunoSEQ multiplex PCR, lists solely in-frame clones and lacks some. The data contain 75,000 to 100,000 clones, almost 90% of them singletons. This specimen consisted of peripheral blood, obtained on day 0 of AZD1222 vaccination. The receptors come from an adult in good health. The CDR3 runs from the conserved cysteine through the conserved F or W. Fields, in order: V gene, D gene, clone size, J gene, CDR3 protein, CDR3 DNA. A D gene is named only where the DNA matches it firmly. A row's size may be missing; if present it is once, few, many or a size class.

V: TRBV7-9
D: TRBD1
size: -
J: TRBJ1-4
CDR3: CASSVTGAPEKLFF
DNA: TGTGCCAGCAGCGTGACAGGGGCTCCCGAAAAACTGTTTTTT

V: TRBV7-8
D: TRBD1
size: -
J: TRBJ1-5
CDR3: CASSSQGFAQPQHF
DNA: TGTGCCAGCAGCTCACAGGGGTTTGCGCAGCCCCAGCATTTT

V: TRBV2
D: -
size: -
J: TRBJ2-2
CDR3: CASNGEVLAPTGELFF
DNA: TGTGCCAGCAATGGGGAGGTGCTAGCCCCCACCGGGGAGCTGTTTTTT

V: TRBV6-6
D: TRBD1
size: once
J: TRBJ2-7
CDR3: CASSPRDRPYEQYF
DNA: TGTGCCAGCAGTCCCCGGGACAGGCCCTACGAGCAGTACTTC

V: TRBV5-4
D: -
size: once
J: TRBJ2-2
CDR3: CASSLVVGGAAGELFF
DNA: TGTGCCAGCAGCTTGGTCGTCGGGGGAGCCGCCGGGGAGCTGTTTTTT

V: TRBV2
D: -
size: -
J: TRBJ1-2
CDR3: CASSERGQNYGYTF
DNA: TGTGCCAGCAGTGAGAGAGGACAGAACTATGGCTACACCTTC

V: TRBV29-1
D: TRBD1
size: -
J: TRBJ1-4
CDR3: CSAGWSAQGTGREKLFF
DNA: TGCAGCGCTGGGTGGTCAGCGCAGGGGACAGGAAGGGAAAAACTGTTTTTT

V: TRBV7-9
D: -
size: -
J: TRBJ1-1
CDR3: CASSFGSWMNTEAFF
DNA: TGTGCCAGCAGCTTCGGAAGTTGGATGAACACTGAAGCTTTCTTT

V: TRBV2
D: -
size: -
J: TRBJ1-6
CDR3: CASSEWTPGAPLHF
DNA: TGTGCCAGCAGTGAATGGACCCCCGGGGCACCCCTCCACTTT

V: TRBV10-3
D: -
size: -
J: TRBJ1-5
CDR3: CAISETDNQPQHF
DNA: TGTGCCATCAGTGAAACAGACAATCAGCCCCAGCATTTT

V: TRBV20-1
D: -
size: -
J: TRBJ2-7
CDR3: CSALSLYEQYF
DNA: TGCAGTGCCCTTAGTCTCTACGAGCAGTACTTC

V: TRBV21-1
D: -
size: -
J: TRBJ1-2
CDR3: CASSEIYRDRGYGYTF
DNA: TGTGCCAGCAGCGAAATATACCGGGACAGGGGCTATGGCTACACCTTC

V: TRBV2
D: -
size: -
J: TRBJ1-1
CDR3: CASSADRNTEAFF
DNA: TGTGCCAGCAGTGCGGACCGGAACACTGAAGCTTTCTTT

V: TRBV7-9
D: -
size: few
J: TRBJ1-1
CDR3: CASSFGRPEAFF
DNA: TGTGCCAGCAGCTTTGGTCGTCCTGAAGCTTTCTTT

V: TRBV11-1
D: -
size: -
J: TRBJ1-4
CDR3: CASSVAGAINEKLFF
DNA: TGTGCCAGCAGCGTCGCCGGGGCCATAAATGAAAAACTGTTTTTT

V: TRBV3-1/TRBV3-2
D: -
size: -
J: TRBJ2-2
CDR3: CASSPRQGLNTGELFF
DNA: TGTGCCAGCAGCCCGCGGCAGGGCCTAAACACCGGGGAGCTGTTTTTT

V: TRBV11-2
D: -
size: -
J: TRBJ1-2
CDR3: CASSSLLGGSGYTF
DNA: TGTGCCAGCAGCTCGCTTCTGGGGGGTTCTGGCTACACCTTC

V: TRBV7-6
D: TRBD2
size: -
J: TRBJ2-2
CDR3: CASSLDGGGAPGELFF
DNA: TGTGCCAGCAGCTTAGATGGCGGGGGGGCCCCCGGGGAGCTGTTTTTT

V: TRBV5-1
D: -
size: -
J: TRBJ2-7
CDR3: CASSADSYEQYF
DNA: TGCGCCAGCAGCGCGGACAGCTACGAGCAGTACTTC

V: TRBV12-3/TRBV12-4
D: -
size: few
J: TRBJ1-2
CDR3: CASSGTDYGYTF
DNA: TGTGCCAGCAGTGGTACAGATTATGGCTACACCTTC

V: TRBV6-7
D: -
size: once
J: TRBJ1-2
CDR3: CASSYSRKGPGGYTF
DNA: TGTGCCAGCAGTTACTCGAGGAAGGGGCCAGGAGGCTACACCTTC

V: TRBV3-1/TRBV3-2
D: TRBD2
size: -
J: TRBJ2-5
CDR3: CASSQARLAGVETQYF
DNA: TGTGCCAGCAGCCAAGCTCGGCTAGCGGGGGTTGAGACCCAGTACTTC

V: TRBV2
D: TRBD1
size: few
J: TRBJ1-5
CDR3: CASSEATGGHQPQHF
DNA: TGTGCCAGCAGTGAAGCGACAGGGGGACATCAGCCCCAGCATTTT

V: TRBV27
D: -
size: -
J: TRBJ1-1
CDR3: CASSVEGGATEAFF
DNA: TGTGCCAGCAGCGTAGAAGGAGGGGCCACTGAAGCTTTCTTT

V: TRBV21-1
D: -
size: -
J: TRBJ2-2
CDR3: CASSKAIGACTGELFF
DNA: TGTGCCAGCAGCAAAGCAATCGGGGCGTGCACCGGGGAGCTGTTTTTT

V: TRBV18
D: -
size: -
J: TRBJ1-1
CDR3: CASSPRDEAFF
DNA: TGTGCCAGCTCACCACGGGATGAAGCTTTCTTT

V: TRBV10-3
D: -
size: -
J: TRBJ2-2
CDR3: CAIGHGATGELFF
DNA: TGTGCCATCGGACACGGGGCCACCGGGGAGCTGTTTTTT

V: TRBV5-1
D: -
size: -
J: TRBJ2-2
CDR3: CASSLLRANTGELFF
DNA: TGCGCCAGCAGCTTGTTACGAGCGAACACCGGGGAGCTGTTTTTT

V: TRBV19
D: TRBD1
size: -
J: TRBJ1-5
CDR3: CASSIGDRGSQPQHF
DNA: TGTGCCAGTAGTATCGGGGACAGGGGATCCCAGCCCCAGCATTTT

V: TRBV2
D: -
size: once
J: TRBJ2-3
CDR3: CASSEEATDTQYF
DNA: TGTGCCAGCAGTGAAGAGGCAACAGATACGCAGTATTTT

V: TRBV6-5
D: -
size: -
J: TRBJ1-1
CDR3: CASSYSTVMNTEAFF
DNA: TGTGCCAGCAGTTACTCGACAGTCATGAACACTGAAGCTTTCTTT

V: TRBV2
D: -
size: once
J: TRBJ1-2
CDR3: CASSGLRDPYGYTF
DNA: TGTGCCAGCAGTGGATTAAGGGATCCCTATGGCTACACCTTC

V: TRBV18
D: -
size: -
J: TRBJ1-1
CDR3: CASSRVGVRQNTEAFF
DNA: TGTGCCAGCTCGCGCGTGGGGGTAAGGCAGAACACTGAAGCTTTCTTT

V: TRBV7-2
D: -
size: -
J: TRBJ1-2
CDR3: CASSFSGDYGYTF
DNA: TGTGCCAGCAGCTTTTCAGGGGACTATGGCTACACCTTC

V: TRBV6-2/TRBV6-3
D: -
size: -
J: TRBJ1-5
CDR3: CASSFGGVSNQPQHF
DNA: TGTGCCAGCAGTTTCGGGGGGGTTAGCAATCAGCCCCAGCATTTT

V: TRBV20-1
D: -
size: once
J: TRBJ1-6
CDR3: CSARAPPLHF
DNA: TGCAGTGCTAGGGCGCCACCCCTCCACTTT

V: TRBV7-2
D: -
size: -
J: TRBJ2-2
CDR3: CASRTGTRTGELFF
DNA: TGTGCCAGCAGAACCGGGACCCGAACCGGGGAGCTGTTTTTT

V: TRBV3-1/TRBV3-2
D: -
size: -
J: TRBJ2-7
CDR3: CASSQVTYEQYF
DNA: TGTGCCAGCAGCCAAGTCACCTACGAGCAGTACTTC

V: TRBV11-2
D: TRBD2
size: -
J: TRBJ2-3
CDR3: CASLRGRYTDTQYF
DNA: TGTGCCAGCCTCCGCGGGAGGTACACAGATACGCAGTATTTT

V: TRBV5-4
D: TRBD2
size: -
J: TRBJ2-2
CDR3: CASSSSGGENTGELFF
DNA: TGTGCCAGCAGCTCTAGCGGGGGGGAGAACACCGGGGAGCTGTTTTTT

V: TRBV11-2
D: -
size: -
J: TRBJ1-1
CDR3: CASSTTSNTEAFF
DNA: TGTGCCAGCAGCACCACCTCGAACACTGAAGCTTTCTTT

V: TRBV6-4
D: -
size: -
J: TRBJ2-2
CDR3: CASSMGTGPGELFF
DNA: TGTGCCAGCAGCATGGGAACAGGGCCCGGGGAGCTGTTTTTT

V: TRBV6-5
D: TRBD1
size: -
J: TRBJ2-7
CDR3: CASERSDRGYEQYF
DNA: TGTGCCAGTGAGAGGTCGGACAGGGGCTACGAGCAGTACTTC